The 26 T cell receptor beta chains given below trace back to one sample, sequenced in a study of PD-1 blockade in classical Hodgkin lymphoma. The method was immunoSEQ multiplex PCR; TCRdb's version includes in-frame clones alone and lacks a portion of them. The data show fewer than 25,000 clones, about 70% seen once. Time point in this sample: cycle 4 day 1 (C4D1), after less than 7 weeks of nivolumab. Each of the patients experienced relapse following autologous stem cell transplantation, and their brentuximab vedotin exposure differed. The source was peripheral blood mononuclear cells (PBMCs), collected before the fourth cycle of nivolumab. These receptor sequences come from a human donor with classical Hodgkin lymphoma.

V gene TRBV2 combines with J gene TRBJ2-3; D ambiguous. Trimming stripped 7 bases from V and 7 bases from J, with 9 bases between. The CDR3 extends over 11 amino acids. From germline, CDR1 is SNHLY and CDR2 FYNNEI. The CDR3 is CASTAEHTQYF. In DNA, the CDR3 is TGTGCCAGCACCGCAGAGCATACGCAGTATTTT.

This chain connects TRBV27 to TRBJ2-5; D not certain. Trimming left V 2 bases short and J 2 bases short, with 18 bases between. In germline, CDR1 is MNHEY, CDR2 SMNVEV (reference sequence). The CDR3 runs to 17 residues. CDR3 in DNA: TGTGCCAGCAGTTTAGGTCGAACAAAAAGCGTTCAAGAGACCCAGTACTTC. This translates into CASSLGRTKSVQETQYF.

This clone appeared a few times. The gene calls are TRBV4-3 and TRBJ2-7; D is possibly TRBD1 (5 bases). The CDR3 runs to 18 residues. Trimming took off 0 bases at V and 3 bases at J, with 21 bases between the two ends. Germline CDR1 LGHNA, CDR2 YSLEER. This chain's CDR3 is CASSQDILKDTPGYEQYF. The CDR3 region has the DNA TGCGCCAGCAGCCAAGATATTCTGAAGGACACCCCTGGCTACGAGCAGTACTTC.

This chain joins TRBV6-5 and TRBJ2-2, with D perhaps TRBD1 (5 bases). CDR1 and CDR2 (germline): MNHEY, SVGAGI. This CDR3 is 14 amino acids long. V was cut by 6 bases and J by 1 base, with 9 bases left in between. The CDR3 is CASRPQGNTGELFF. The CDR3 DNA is TGTGCCAGCAGACCCCAGGGGAACACCGGGGAGCTGTTTTTT.

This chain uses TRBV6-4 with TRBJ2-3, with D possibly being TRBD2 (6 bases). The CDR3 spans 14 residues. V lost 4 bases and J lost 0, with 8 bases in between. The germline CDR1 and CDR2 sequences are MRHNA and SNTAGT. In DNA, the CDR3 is TGTGCCAGCAGTGCGGGACTGAGCACAGATACGCAGTATTTT. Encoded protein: CASSAGLSTDTQYF.

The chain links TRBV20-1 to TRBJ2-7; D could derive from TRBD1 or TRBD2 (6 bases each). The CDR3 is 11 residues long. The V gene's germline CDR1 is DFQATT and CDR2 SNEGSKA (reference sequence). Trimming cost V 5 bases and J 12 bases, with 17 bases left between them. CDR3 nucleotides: TGCAGTGCTCCCGATACCAGGGGAGGGTACTTC. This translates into CSAPDTRGGYF.

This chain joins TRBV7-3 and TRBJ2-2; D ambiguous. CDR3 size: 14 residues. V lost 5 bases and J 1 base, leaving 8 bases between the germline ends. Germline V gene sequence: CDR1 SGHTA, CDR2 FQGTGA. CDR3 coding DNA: TGTGCCAGCAGCCGGACCGAGAACACCGGGGAGCTGTTTTTT. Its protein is CASSRTENTGELFF.

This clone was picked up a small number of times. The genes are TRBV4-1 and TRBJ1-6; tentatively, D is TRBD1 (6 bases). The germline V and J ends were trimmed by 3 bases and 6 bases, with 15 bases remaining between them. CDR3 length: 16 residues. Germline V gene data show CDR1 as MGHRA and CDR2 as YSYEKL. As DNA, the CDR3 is TGCGCCAGCAGCCATGCTCAGGGGATGGGTAATTCACCCCTCCACTTT. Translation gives CASSHAQGMGNSPLHF.

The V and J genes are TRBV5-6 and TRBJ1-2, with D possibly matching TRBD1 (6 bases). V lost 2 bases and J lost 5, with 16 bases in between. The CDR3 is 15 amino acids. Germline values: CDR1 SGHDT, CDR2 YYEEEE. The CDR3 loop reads CASSLLTGEAYGYTF. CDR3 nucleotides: TGTGCCAGCAGCTTATTGACAGGAGAGGCGTATGGCTACACCTTC.

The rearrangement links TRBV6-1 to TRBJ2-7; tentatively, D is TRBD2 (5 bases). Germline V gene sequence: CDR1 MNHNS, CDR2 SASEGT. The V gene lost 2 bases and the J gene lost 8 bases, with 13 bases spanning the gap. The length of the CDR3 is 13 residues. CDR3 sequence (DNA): TGTGCCAGCAGTGAACAACCCGGGGAAAAGCAGTACGTC. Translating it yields CASSEQPGEKQYV.

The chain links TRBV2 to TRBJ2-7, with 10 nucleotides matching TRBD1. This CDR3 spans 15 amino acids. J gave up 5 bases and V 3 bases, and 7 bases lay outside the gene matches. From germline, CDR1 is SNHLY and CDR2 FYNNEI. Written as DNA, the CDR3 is TGTGCCAGCAGTGACCTGACAGGGGGCAGCGACGAGCAGTACTTC. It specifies CASSDLTGGSDEQYF.

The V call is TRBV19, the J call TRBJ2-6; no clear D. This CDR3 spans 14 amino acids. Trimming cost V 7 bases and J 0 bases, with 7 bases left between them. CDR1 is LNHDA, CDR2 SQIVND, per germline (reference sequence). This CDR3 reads CASNSISGANVLTF. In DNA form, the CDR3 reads TGTGCCAGTAACTCCATCTCTGGGGCCAACGTCCTGACTTTC.

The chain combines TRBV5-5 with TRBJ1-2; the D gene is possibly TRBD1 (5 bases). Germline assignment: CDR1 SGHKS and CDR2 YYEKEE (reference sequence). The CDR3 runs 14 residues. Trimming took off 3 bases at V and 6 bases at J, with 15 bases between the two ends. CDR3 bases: TGTGCCAGCAGCTCGCTACAGGTTTTCCATGGCTACACCTTC. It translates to CASSSLQVFHGYTF.

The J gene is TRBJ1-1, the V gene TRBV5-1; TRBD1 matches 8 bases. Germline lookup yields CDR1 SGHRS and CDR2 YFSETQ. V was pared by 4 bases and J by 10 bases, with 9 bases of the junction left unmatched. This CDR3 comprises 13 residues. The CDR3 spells CASSNLGQGRAFF. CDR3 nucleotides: TGCGCCAGCAGCAACTTAGGACAGGGAAGAGCTTTCTTT.

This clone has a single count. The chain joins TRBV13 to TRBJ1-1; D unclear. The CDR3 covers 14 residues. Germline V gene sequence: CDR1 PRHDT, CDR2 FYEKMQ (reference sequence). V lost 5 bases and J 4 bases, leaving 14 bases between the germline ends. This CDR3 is CASSLGVGSTEAFF. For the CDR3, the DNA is TGTGCCAGCAGCCTGGGAGTTGGCTCCACTGAAGCTTTCTTT.

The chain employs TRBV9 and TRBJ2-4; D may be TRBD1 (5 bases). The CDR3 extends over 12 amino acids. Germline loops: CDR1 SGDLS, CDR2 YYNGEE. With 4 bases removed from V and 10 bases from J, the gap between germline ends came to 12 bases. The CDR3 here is CASSTTDSIQYF. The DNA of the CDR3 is TGTGCCAGCAGCACAACCGACAGTATTCAGTACTTC.

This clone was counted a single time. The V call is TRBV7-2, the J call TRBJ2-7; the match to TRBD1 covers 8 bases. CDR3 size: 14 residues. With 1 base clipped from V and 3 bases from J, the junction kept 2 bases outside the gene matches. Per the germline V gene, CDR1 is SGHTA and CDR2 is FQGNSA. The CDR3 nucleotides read TGTGCCAGCAGCTTAGAGGGACAGGTCTACGAGCAGTACTTC. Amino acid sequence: CASSLEGQVYEQYF.

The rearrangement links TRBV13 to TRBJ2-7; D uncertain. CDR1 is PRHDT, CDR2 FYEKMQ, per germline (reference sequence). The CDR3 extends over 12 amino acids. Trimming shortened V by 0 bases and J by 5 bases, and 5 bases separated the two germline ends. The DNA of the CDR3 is TGTGCCAGCAGCTTAGGTCTAAACGAGCAGTACTTC. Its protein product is CASSLGLNEQYF.

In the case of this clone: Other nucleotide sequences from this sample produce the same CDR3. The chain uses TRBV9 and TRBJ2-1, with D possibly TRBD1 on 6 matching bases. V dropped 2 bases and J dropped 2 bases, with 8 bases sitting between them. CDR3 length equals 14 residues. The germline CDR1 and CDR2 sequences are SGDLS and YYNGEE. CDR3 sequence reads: CASSVGDTYNEQFF. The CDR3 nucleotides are TGTGCCAGCAGCGTTGGGGACACCTACAATGAGCAGTTCTTC.

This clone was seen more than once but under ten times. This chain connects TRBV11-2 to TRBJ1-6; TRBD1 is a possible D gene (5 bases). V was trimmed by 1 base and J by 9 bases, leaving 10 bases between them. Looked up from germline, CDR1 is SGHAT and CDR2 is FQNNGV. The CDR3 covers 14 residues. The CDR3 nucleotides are TGTGCCAGCAGCTTAGGTCAGGGTGGTTCACCCCTCCACTTT. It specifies CASSLGQGGSPLHF.

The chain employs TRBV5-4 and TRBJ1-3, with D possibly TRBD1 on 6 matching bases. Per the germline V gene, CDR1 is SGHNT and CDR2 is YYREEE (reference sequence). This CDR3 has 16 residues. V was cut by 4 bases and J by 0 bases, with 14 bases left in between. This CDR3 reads CASSRPGASSGNTIYF. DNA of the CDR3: TGTGCCAGCAGCCGTCCAGGGGCGAGCTCTGGAAACACCATATATTTT.

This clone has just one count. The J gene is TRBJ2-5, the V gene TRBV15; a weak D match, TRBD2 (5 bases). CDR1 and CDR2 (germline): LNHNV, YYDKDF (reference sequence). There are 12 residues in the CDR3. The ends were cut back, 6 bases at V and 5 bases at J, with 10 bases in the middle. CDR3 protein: CATRGSGETQYF. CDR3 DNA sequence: TGTGCCACCAGGGGGTCGGGGGAGACCCAGTACTTC.

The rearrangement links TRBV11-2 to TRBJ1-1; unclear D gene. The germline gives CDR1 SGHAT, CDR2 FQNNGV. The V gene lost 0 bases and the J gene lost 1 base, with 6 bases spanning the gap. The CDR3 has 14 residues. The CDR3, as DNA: TGTGCCAGCAGCTTAGAGGGCAAGAACACTGAAGCTTTCTTT. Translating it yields CASSLEGKNTEAFF. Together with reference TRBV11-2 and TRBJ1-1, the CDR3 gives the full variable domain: EAGVAQSPRYKIIEKRQSVAFWCNPISGHATLYWYQQILGQGPKLLIQFQNNGVVDDSQLPKDRFSAERLKGVDSTLKIQPAKLEDSAVYLCASSLEGKNTEAFFGQGTRLTVV.

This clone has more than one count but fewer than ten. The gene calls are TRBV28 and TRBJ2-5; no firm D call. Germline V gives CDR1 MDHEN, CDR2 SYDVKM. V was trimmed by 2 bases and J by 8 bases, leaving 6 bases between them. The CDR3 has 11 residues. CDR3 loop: CASSLGGTQYF. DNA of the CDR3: TGTGCCAGCAGTTTAGGTGGAACCCAGTACTTC.

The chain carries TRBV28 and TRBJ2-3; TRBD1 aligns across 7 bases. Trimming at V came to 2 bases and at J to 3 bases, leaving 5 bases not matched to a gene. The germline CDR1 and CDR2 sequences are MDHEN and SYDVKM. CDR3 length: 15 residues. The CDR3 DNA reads TGTGCCAGCAGTTTAACAGGGGTAGGAACAGATACGCAGTATTTT. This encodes CASSLTGVGTDTQYF.

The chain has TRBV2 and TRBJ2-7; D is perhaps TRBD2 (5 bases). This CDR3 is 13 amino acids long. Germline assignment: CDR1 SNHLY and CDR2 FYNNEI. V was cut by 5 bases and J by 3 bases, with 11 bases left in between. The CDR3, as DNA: TGTGCCAGCAGTTACGGGGAAAACTACGAGCAGTACGTC. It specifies CASSYGENYEQYV.